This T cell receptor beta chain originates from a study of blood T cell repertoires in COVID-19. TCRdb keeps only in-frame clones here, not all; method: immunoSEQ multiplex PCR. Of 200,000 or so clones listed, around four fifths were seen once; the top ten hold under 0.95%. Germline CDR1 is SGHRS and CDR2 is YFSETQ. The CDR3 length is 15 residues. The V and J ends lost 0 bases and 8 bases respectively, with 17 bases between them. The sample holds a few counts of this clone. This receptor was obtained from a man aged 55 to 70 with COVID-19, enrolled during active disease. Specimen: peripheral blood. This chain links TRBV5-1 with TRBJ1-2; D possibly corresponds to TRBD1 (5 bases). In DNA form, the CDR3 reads TGCGCCAGCAGCTTGGGGATGGACACGGCGCAAGGCTACACCTTC. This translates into CASSLGMDTAQGYTF.